This T cell receptor (beta chain) appears in the sequencing data of a study of T-cell reconstitution after alpha-beta-depleted transplantation in children. Points on this clonotype: A much larger clone lies a single base off, so this may be a read error.

Library preparation (for TCRbeta) was performed with unique molecular identifiers. TCRdb re-called the PCR reads through MiXCR, storing one row per CDR3 protein. The sample gives some 600,000 distinct CDR3 sequences, around a sixth of which show up once; under 1.2% is in the top ten. The CDR3 sequence is 10 residues long. In germline, CDR1 is ENHRY, CDR2 SYGVKD. Trimming stripped 8 bases from V and 8 bases from J, with 7 bases between. The sequence was collected from a human donor who donated a stem cell graft to a child with acute myeloid leukemia. This sequence joins TRBV10-3 and TRBJ1-3, with D unclear. Sequences were derived from PBMCs from the stem cell graft donor, sampled from the stem cell graft. CDR3 DNA: TGTGCCATCGCAGGAGACACCATATATTTT. Amino acid sequence: CAIAGDTIYF.